Reported below is one T cell receptor (beta chain). Its target is not known. The assay was immunoSEQ multiplex PCR, and TCRdb's table has in-frame clones only and misses some. The sample carries 110,000 or so clones, nearly 90% recorded once. This sample was included in a study of T cell responses to AZD1222 COVID-19 vaccine. General study results and limits: Of the AZD1222 recipients, only five to seven were seropositive at baseline. Mostly white British, mostly female donors; authors suggested clonal diversity may be underestimated. Among vaccine-associated CD4 TCRs, coverage spanned spike, with dominance at 160-218 and 743-854. Unmutated variant regions are reportedly targeted by nearly half of spike-specific TCRs.

This sample comprised peripheral blood, obtained on day 0 of MenACWY control vaccination. The receptor was derived from an adult in good health.

The CDR3 spells CASSPRTFYEQFF. The CDR3 DNA reads TGTGCCAGCAGCCCACGGACATTTTATGAGCAGTTCTTC. The genes are TRBV11-2 and TRBJ2-1, with D tentatively TRBD1 (5 bases). Germline V CDR1 and CDR2: SGHAT, FQNNGV. Trimming removed 5 bases from V and 8 bases from J, with 13 bases in between. CDR3 length equals 13 residues.